Given below is one T cell receptor (beta chain) in context. Its matching antigen is unknown. A junction boundary mismatches the germline segment, possibly from a read error. Per the germline V gene, CDR1 is SGHDN and CDR2 is FVKESK. The CDR3 totals 14 residues. This specimen comes from a study of OX40 agonist ivuxolimab in advanced cancers. Broader study findings: There were, on average, more expanded clones in CD8+ T cells than in CD4+. The study observed clonal expansion of CD4+ and CD8+ blood T cells by week 6 at 0.1 to 3.0 mg/kg.

TCRdb keeps only in-frame clones here, not all; method: immunoSEQ multiplex PCR. The sample shows 95,000 to 110,000 clones, approximately 90% of them seen only once. This sequence joins TRBV14 and TRBJ1-1, with TRBD1 identical over 8 bases. Material: CD4+ or CD8+ T cells sorted from blood, obtained in a trial of the OX40 agonist ivuxolimab. The source of this sequence is an adult with an advanced solid tumor such as melanoma, head and neck, liver or kidney cancer. CDR3 residues: CASSLRGPNTKAFF. DNA for the CDR3: TGTGCCAGCAGCCTCAGGGGGCCGAACACTAAAGCTTTCTTT.